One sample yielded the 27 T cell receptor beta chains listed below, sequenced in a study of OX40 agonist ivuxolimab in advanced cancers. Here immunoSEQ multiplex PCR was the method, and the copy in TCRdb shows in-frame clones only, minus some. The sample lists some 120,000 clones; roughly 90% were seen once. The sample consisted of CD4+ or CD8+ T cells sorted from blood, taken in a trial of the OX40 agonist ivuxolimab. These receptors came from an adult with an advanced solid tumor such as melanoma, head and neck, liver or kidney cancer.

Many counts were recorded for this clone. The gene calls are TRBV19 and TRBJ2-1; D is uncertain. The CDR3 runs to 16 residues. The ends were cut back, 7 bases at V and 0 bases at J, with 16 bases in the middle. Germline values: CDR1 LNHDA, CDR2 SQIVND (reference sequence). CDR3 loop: CASTLSVSHSYNEQFF. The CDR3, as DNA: TGTGCCAGTACCCTCTCCGTTAGCCACTCCTACAATGAGCAGTTCTTC.

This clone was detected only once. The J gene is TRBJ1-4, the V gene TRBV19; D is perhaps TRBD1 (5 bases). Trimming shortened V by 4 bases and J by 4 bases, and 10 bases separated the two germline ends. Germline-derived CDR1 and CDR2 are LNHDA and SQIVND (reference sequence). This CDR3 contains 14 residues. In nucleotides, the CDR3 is TGTGCCAGTAGTAGAAGACAGTTTAATGAAAAACTGTTTTTT. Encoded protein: CASSRRQFNEKLFF.

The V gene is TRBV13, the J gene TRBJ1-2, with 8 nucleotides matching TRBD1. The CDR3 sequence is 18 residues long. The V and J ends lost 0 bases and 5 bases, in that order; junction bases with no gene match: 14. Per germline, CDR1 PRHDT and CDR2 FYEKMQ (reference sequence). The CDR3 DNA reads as TGTGCCAGCAGCTTAGGCCCTGGAGGCGGGGACAGGCTGTATGGCTACACCTTC. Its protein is CASSLGPGGGDRLYGYTF.

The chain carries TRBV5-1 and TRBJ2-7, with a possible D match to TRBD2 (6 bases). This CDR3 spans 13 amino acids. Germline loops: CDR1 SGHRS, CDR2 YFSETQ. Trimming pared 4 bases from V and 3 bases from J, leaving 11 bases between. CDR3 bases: TGCGCCAGCAGCCTCGACGGGGGCTACGAGCAGTACTTC. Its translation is CASSLDGGYEQYF.

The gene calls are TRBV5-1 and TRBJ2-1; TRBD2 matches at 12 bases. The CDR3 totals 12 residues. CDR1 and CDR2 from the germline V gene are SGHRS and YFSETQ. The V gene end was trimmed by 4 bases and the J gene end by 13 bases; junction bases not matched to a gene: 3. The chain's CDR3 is CASSRLAGEQFF. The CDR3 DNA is TGCGCCAGCAGCCGACTAGCGGGAGAACAGTTCTTC.

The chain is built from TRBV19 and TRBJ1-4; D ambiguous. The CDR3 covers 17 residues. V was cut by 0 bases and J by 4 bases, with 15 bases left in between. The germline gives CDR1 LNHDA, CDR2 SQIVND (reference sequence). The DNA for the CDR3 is TGTGCCAGTAGTATAGAGGAGGCTTATCCGTATAATGAAAAACTGTTTTTT. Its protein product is CASSIEEAYPYNEKLFF.

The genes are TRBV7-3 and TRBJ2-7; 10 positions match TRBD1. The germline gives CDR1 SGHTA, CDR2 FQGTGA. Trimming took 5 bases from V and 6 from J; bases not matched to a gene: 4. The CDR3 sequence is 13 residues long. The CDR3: CASSPTGGTEQYF. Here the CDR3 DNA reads TGTGCCAGCAGCCCGACAGGGGGCACCGAGCAGTACTTC.

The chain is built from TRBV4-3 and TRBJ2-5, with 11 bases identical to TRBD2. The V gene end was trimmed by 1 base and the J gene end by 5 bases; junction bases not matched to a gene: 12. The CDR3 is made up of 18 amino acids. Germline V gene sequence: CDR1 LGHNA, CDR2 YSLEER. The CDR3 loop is CASSQGSLAGGRGETQYF. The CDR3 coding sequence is TGCGCCAGCAGCCAAGGTTCCCTAGCGGGAGGCCGAGGGGAGACCCAGTACTTC.

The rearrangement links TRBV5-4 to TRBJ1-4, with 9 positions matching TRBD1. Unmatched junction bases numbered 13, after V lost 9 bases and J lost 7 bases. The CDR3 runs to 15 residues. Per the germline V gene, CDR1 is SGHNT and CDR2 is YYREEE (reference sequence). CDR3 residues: CATKRSGQGSEKLFF. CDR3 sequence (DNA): TGTGCCACCAAAAGGTCAGGACAGGGGTCTGAAAAACTGTTTTTT.

Here the CDR3 reads CATSGGSLSYEQYF. DNA of the CDR3: TGTGCCACCAGCGGAGGGAGCCTCTCCTACGAGCAGTACTTC. The V call is TRBV15, the J call TRBJ2-7; D may be TRBD2 (6 bases). This CDR3 region has 14 residues. The V end was cut by 5 bases, the J end by 0 bases, with 11 bases between. Germline assignment: CDR1 LNHNV and CDR2 YYDKDF (reference sequence).

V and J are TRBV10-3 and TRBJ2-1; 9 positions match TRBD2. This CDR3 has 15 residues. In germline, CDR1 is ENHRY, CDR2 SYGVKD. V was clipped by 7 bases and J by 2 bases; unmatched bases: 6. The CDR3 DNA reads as TGTGCCATCACCGATAGCGGGAGAGCCTACAATGAGCAGTTCTTC. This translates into CAITDSGRAYNEQFF.

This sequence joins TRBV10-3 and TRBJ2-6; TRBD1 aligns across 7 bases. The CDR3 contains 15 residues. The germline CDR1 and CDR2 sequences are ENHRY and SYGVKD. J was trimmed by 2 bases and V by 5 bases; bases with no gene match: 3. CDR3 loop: CAISPDRAGANVLTF. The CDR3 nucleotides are TGTGCCATCAGTCCCGACAGGGCTGGGGCCAACGTCCTGACTTTC.

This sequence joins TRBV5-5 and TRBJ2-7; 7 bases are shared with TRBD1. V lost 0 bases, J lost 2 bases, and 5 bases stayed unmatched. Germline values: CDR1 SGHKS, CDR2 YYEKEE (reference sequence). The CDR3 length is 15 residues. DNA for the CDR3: TGTGCCAGCAGCTTGGGGGCGACAGGGACCTACGAGCAGTACTTC. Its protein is CASSLGATGTYEQYF.

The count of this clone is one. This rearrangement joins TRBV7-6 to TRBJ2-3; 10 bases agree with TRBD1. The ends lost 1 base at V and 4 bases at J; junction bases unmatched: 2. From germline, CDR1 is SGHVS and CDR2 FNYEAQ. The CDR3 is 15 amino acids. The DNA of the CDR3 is TGTGCCAGCAGCTTAGGGGACAGGGGTGCAGATACGCAGTATTTT. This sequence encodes CASSLGDRGADTQYF.

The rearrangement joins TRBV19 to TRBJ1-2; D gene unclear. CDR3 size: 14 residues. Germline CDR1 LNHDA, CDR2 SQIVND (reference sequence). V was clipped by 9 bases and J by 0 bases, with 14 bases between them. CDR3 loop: CASATRGTNYGYTF. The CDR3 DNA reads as TGTGCCAGCGCCACCCGGGGTACTAACTATGGCTACACCTTC.

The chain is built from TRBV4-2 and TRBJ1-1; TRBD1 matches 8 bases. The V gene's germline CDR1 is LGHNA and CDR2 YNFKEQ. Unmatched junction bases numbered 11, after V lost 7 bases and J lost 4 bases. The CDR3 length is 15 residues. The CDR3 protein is CASTPTRDRTTEAFF. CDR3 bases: TGTGCCAGCACCCCCACTCGGGACAGGACCACTGAAGCTTTCTTT.

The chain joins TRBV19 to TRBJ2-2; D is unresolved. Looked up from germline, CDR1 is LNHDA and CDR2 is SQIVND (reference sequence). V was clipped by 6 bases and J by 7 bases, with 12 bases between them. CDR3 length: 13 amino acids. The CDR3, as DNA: TGTGCCAGTAGGGCAATAGGGCACGGGGAGCTGTTTTTT. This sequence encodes CASRAIGHGELFF. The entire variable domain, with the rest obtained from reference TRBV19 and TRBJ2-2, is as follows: DGGITQSPKYLFRKEGQNVTLSCEQNLNHDAMYWYRQDPGQGLRLIYYSQIVNDFQKGDIAEGYSVSREKKESFPLTVTSAQKNPTAFYLCASRAIGHGELFFGEGSRLTVL.

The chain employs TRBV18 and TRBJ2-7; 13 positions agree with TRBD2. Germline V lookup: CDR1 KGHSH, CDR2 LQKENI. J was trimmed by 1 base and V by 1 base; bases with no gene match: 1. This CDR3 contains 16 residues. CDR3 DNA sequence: TGTGCCAGCTCACCACGGACTAGCGGGAGTTCCTACGAGCAGTACTTC. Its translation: CASSPRTSGSSYEQYF.

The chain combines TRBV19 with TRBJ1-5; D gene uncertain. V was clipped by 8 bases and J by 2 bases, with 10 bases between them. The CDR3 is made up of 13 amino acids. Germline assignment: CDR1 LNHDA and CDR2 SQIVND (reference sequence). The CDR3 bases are TGTGCCAGTGTAAGGTGGGGCAATCAGCCCCAGCATTTT. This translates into CASVRWGNQPQHF.

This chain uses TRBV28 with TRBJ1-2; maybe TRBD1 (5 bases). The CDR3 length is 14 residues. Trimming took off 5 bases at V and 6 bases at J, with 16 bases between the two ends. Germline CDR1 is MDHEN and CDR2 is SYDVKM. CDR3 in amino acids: CASSRPSGTDGYTF. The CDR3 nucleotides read TGTGCCAGCAGTAGACCGTCCGGGACGGATGGCTACACCTTC.

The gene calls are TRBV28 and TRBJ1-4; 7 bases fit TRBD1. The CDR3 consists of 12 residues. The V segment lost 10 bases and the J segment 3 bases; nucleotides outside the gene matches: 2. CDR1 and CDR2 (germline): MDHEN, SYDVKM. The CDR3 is CATQGANEKLFF. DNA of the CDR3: TGTGCCACCCAGGGGGCTAATGAAAAACTGTTTTTT.

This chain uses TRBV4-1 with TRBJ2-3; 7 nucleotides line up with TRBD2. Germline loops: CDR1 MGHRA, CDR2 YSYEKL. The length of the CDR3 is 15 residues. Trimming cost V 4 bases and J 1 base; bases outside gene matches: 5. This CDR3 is CASSRSRGGTDTQYF. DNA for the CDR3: TGCGCCAGCAGCCGATCCCGGGGGGGCACAGATACGCAGTATTTT.

In DNA form, the CDR3 reads TGTGCCAGCATTCCCCGAGCAGGGCCCAACTATGGCTACACCTTC. Translating it yields CASIPRAGPNYGYTF. The V gene is TRBV27, the J gene TRBJ1-2; D may be TRBD1 (5 bases). The CDR3 runs to 15 residues. CDR1 and CDR2 from the germline V gene are MNHEY and SMNVEV (reference sequence). With 7 bases removed from V and 2 bases from J, the gap between germline ends came to 17 bases.

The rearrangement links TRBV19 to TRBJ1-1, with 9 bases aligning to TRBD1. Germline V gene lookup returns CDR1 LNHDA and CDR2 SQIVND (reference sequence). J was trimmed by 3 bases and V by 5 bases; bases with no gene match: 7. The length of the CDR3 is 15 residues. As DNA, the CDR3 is TGTGCCAGTAGTTTTATGGGACAGGGACACACTGAAGCTTTCTTT. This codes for CASSFMGQGHTEAFF.

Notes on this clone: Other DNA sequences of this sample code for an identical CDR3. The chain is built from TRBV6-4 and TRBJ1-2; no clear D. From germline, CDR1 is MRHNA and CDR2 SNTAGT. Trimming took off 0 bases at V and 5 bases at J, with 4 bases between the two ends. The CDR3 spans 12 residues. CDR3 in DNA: TGTGCCAGCAGTGACTCAGGATATGGCTACACCTTC. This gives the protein CASSDSGYGYTF.

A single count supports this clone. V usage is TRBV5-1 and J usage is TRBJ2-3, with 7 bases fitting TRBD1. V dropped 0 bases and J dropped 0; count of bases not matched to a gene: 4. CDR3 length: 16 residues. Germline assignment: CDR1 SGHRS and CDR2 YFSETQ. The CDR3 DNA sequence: TGCGCCAGCAGCTTGGGGGGACAGTCTAGCACAGATACGCAGTATTTT. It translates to CASSLGGQSSTDTQYF. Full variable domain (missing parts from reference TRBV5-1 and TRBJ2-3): KAGVTQTPRYLIKTRGQQVTLSCSPISGHRSVSWYQQTPGQGLQFLFEYFSETQRNKGNFPGRFSGRQFSNSRSEMNVSTLELGDSALYLCASSLGGQSSTDTQYFGPGTRLTVL.

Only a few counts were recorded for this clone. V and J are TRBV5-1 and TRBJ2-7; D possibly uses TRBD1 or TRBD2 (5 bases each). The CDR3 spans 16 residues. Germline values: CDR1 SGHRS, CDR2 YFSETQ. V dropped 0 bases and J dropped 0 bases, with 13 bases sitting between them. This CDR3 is CASSLDGGPSSYEQYF. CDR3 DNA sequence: TGCGCCAGCAGCTTGGATGGGGGACCAAGCTCCTACGAGCAGTACTTC.